This paragraph covers one T cell receptor beta chain sequence. Its specificity is unknown. These data belong to a study of OX40 agonist ivuxolimab in advanced cancers. Study details: Ivuxolimab doses were 0.01, 0.1, 0.3, 1.5, 3 or 10 mg/kg every 2 weeks. Whole-study findings and limits: CD8+ T cells showed, on average, more clonal expansion than CD4+ cells.

CDR3 length: 12 residues. V shed 6 bases and J shed 4 bases, with 9 bases lying between them. Germline V gives CDR1 SQVTM, CDR2 ANQGSEA. Libraries were prepared by immunoSEQ multiplex PCR; TCRdb keeps only in-frame clonotypes and omits some of them. The sample includes about 17,000 clones, roughly 87% of them seen just once. The gene calls are TRBV29-1 and TRBJ2-2, with a weak D call TRBD1 (6 bases). The receptor comes from an adult with an advanced solid tumor such as melanoma, head and neck, liver or kidney cancer. The sample was CD4+ or CD8+ T cells sorted from blood, taken in a trial of the OX40 agonist ivuxolimab. CDR3 nucleotides: TGCAGCGTAACAGGGTCCACCGGGGAGCTGTTTTTT. It yields the protein CSVTGSTGELFF.